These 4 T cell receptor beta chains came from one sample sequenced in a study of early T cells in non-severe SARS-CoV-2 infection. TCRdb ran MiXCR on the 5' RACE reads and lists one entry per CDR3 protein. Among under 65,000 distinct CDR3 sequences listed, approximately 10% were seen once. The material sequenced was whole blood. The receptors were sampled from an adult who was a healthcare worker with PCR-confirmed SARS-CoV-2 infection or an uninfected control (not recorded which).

The CDR3 DNA sequence: TGTGCAAGTCGCTTACGCCCACTAGCGGGAGAGATTGAGCAGTTCTTC. It is translated as CASRLRPLAGEIEQFF. The chain links TRBV12-2 to TRBJ2-1; the table's D call TRBD2 went unverified against the DNA. TRBV12-2 is termed a pseudogene. This CDR3 is built from 16 residues.

The CDR3 DNA sequence: TGTGCCAGCAGTTATGGAGGAGGGCCAGGGGAGCAGTACTTC. Translating gives CASSYGGGPGEQYF. The chain carries TRBV6-2 or TRBV6-3 and TRBJ2-7, with a tentative D call TRBD2 (6 bases). Looked up from germline, CDR1 is MNHEY and CDR2 is SVGEGT. V was pared by 3 bases and J by 7 bases, with 16 bases between. The CDR3 is made up of 14 amino acids.

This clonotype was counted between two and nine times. The CDR3 nucleotides are TGTGCCAGCAGCCCCTCCGGACAGGCGAGCTCCTATAATTCACCCCTCCACTTT. Translation: CASSPSGQASSYNSPLHF. The chain joins TRBV6-6 to TRBJ1-6, with 7 nucleotides matching TRBD1. Germline CDR1 MNHNY, CDR2 SVGAGI (reference sequence). Germline trimming cut 6 bases from V and 0 bases from J; bases unmatched to any gene: 11. The CDR3 is made up of 18 amino acids.

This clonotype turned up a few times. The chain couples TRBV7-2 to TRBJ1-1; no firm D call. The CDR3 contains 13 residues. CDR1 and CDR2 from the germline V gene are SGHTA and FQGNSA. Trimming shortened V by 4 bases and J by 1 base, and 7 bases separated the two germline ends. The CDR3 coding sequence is TGTGCCAGCAGCTCCCTCCGGAACACTGAAGCTTTCTTT. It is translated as CASSSLRNTEAFF.